Each of the 17 T cell receptor beta chains below was sequenced from the same sample in a study of T cells in Graves' hyperthyroidism and ophthalmopathy. RNA transcripts gave rise to amplified TCR beta CDR3 regions. The HTBI primer set served for first-round RT-PCR of the TCR CDR3. One entry per CDR3 protein, called by TCRdb with MiXCR from the multiplex PCR reads. The table has 350,000 to 450,000 distinct CDR3 sequences, around 14% seen once. Source material: blood. The source of these receptors is a woman in her fifties or sixties with Graves' hyperthyroidism.

This clonotype was recorded many times. The chain combines TRBV27 with TRBJ2-3; D is uncertain. The germline V and J ends were trimmed by 8 bases and 4 bases, with 19 bases remaining between them. The CDR3 totals 15 residues. CDR1 and CDR2 (germline): MNHEY, SMNVEV (reference sequence). Written as DNA, the CDR3 is TGTGCCAGCGAGAAACGGGTCCCTGGTGCAGATACGCAGTATTTT. This gives the protein CASEKRVPGADTQYF.

This clonotype was counted at least ten times. The chain has TRBV7-9 and TRBJ2-3; no reliable D call. Trimming shortened V by 1 base and J by 2 bases, and 10 bases separated the two germline ends. CDR1 SEHNR and CDR2 FQNEAQ come from the germline V gene (reference sequence). CDR3 size: 15 residues. The CDR3: CASSLVGGYTDTQYF. The CDR3 DNA reads as TGTGCCAGCAGCTTAGTAGGCGGATACACAGATACGCAGTATTTT.

This clonotype was observed many times. The V gene is TRBV6-1, the J gene TRBJ2-5; possibly TRBD1 for D (6 bases). This CDR3 spans 16 amino acids. The V end lost 5 bases, the J end lost 2 bases, and 18 bases lay between the germline ends. Germline V gene sequence: CDR1 MNHNS, CDR2 SASEGT. The CDR3 nucleotides read TGTGCCAGCAGTTTAGGACAGCAAGGGGTGCAAGAGACCCAGTACTTC. As protein: CASSLGQQGVQETQYF.

This clonotype turned up a few times. The V and J genes are TRBV6-1 and TRBJ2-1; 9 bases line up with TRBD2. CDR1 MNHNS and CDR2 SASEGT come from the germline V gene. This CDR3 is built from 16 residues. Unmatched junction bases numbered 12, after V lost 5 bases and J lost 7 bases. DNA of the CDR3: TGTGCCAGCAGTCGCGGCCAGCGGGAGGCCCGGAATGAGCAGTTCTTC. Its protein is CASSRGQREARNEQFF.

The rearrangement links TRBV6-1 to TRBJ1-1, with a possible D match to TRBD1 (5 bases). CDR1 is MNHNS, CDR2 SASEGT, per germline. V lost 3 bases to trimming and J lost 11 bases, with 13 bases between them. The CDR3 is made up of 12 amino acids. This CDR3 is CASSDAGRLAFF. The CDR3 bases are TGTGCCAGCAGTGATGCAGGGAGGTTGGCTTTCTTT.

The chain has TRBV9 and TRBJ2-5, with D perhaps assigned TRBD1 or TRBD2 (5 bases each). In germline, CDR1 is SGDLS, CDR2 YYNGEE. The ends were cut back, 3 bases at V and 4 bases at J, with 19 bases in the middle. The CDR3 is 16 amino acids. The CDR3 reads CASSARGAEWGETQYF. CDR3 coding DNA: TGTGCCAGCAGCGCCCGAGGGGCGGAGTGGGGAGAGACCCAGTACTTC.

The V call is TRBV11-2, the J call TRBJ1-3; no clear D. V was shortened by 0 bases and J by 0 bases, with 6 bases between the two germline ends. CDR1 SGHAT and CDR2 FQNNGV come from the germline V gene. The CDR3 runs to 15 residues. CDR3 loop: CASSLDRSSGNTIYF. The CDR3 coding sequence is TGTGCCAGCAGCTTAGACAGGAGCTCTGGAAACACCATATATTTT.

This sequence joins TRBV19 and TRBJ2-1; TRBD2 aligns across 14 bases. The V segment lost 4 bases and the J segment 2 bases; nucleotides outside the gene matches: 10. The CDR3 spans 19 residues. From germline, CDR1 is LNHDA and CDR2 SQIVND (reference sequence). Here the CDR3 reads CASSTGTGLAGEPYNEQFF. The CDR3, as DNA: TGTGCCAGTAGTACCGGAACGGGACTAGCGGGAGAGCCCTACAATGAGCAGTTCTTC. Using reference TRBV19 and TRBJ2-1 for the parts outside the CDR3, the full variable domain is DGGITQSPKYLFRKEGQNVTLSCEQNLNHDAMYWYRQDPGQGLRLIYYSQIVNDFQKGDIAEGYSVSREKKESFPLTVTSAQKNPTAFYLCASSTGTGLAGEPYNEQFFGPGTRLTVL.

This clonotype was counted between two and nine times. This chain connects TRBV20-1 to TRBJ1-2; TRBD1 aligns across 7 bases. Trimming removed 2 bases from V and 1 base from J; junction bases left unmatched: 10. The germline V gene encodes CDR1 DFQATT and CDR2 SNEGSKA (reference sequence). The CDR3 runs to 16 residues. CDR3 sequence (DNA): TGCAGTGCTAGATCGCAGGGGGGAGGGGGTAACTATGGCTACACCTTC. This translates into CSARSQGGGGNYGYTF.

This clonotype was observed a few times. An end of the junction differs from the germline gene, which may be a read error. The chain couples TRBV20-1 to TRBJ2-2; 9 bases match TRBD1. CDR1 and CDR2 from the germline V gene are DFQATT and SNEGSKA (reference sequence). CDR3 size: 14 residues. The CDR3 protein is CSARGTGFPGELFF. CDR3 DNA: TGCAGTGCAAGAGGGACAGGGTTCCCCGGGGAGCTGTTTTTT.

This clonotype came up many times. The chain joins TRBV5-1 to TRBJ2-3; a weak D match, TRBD1 (7 bases). The V end lost 7 bases, the J end lost 0 bases, and 12 bases lay between the germline ends. The CDR3 spans 14 residues. Germline CDR1 is SGHRS and CDR2 is YFSETQ. The CDR3 reads CASSGGPSTDTQYF. In nucleotides, the CDR3 is TGCGCCAGCTCAGGGGGGCCTAGCACAGATACGCAGTATTTT. Full variable domain (remainder filled in from reference TRBV5-1 and TRBJ2-3): KAGVTQTPRYLIKTRGQQVTLSCSPISGHRSVSWYQQTPGQGLQFLFEYFSETQRNKGNFPGRFSGRQFSNSRSEMNVSTLELGDSALYLCASSGGPSTDTQYFGPGTRLTVL.

This clonotype was detected ten times or more. This rearrangement joins TRBV6-5 to TRBJ1-1; tentatively, D is TRBD1 (5 bases). V lost 0 bases and J lost 2, with 10 bases in between. The length of the CDR3 is 15 residues. Germline V gene data show CDR1 as MNHEY and CDR2 as SVGAGI. The CDR3 loop reads CASSYSKRTNTEAFF. CDR3 bases: TGTGCCAGCAGTTACTCGAAAAGGACAAACACTGAAGCTTTCTTT.

This clonotype showed up just a few times. The rearrangement uses TRBV24-1 and TRBJ1-5; possible D gene TRBD1, 5 bases. Germline V gene sequence: CDR1 KGHDR, CDR2 SFDVKD. Trimming took off 5 bases at V and 3 bases at J, with 13 bases between the two ends. The CDR3 runs to 15 residues. In DNA, the CDR3 is TGTGCCACCAGTGCCATGGGGGAGTTCAATCAGCCCCAGCATTTT. This sequence encodes CATSAMGEFNQPQHF.

This clonotype was observed at least ten times. The chain combines TRBV5-1 with TRBJ2-3; D is unclear. The CDR3 totals 14 residues. Germline V CDR1 and CDR2: SGHRS, YFSETQ. With 3 bases removed from V and 6 bases from J, the gap between germline ends came to 14 bases. CDR3 in DNA: TGCGCCAGCAGCTGGGCAGTTGGGTTCGATACGCAGTATTTT. The encoded protein is CASSWAVGFDTQYF.

At least ten counts were recorded for this clonotype. V is TRBV6-2 or TRBV6-3 and J is TRBJ2-6; D is perhaps TRBD1 (5 bases). Trimming left V 4 bases short and J 4 bases short, with 11 bases between. This CDR3 region has 15 residues. Germline V CDR1 and CDR2: MNHEY, SVGEGT. The CDR3 is CASSSPRTGANVLTF. Written as DNA, the CDR3 is TGTGCCAGCAGTTCCCCCCGGACAGGGGCCAACGTCCTGACTTTC.

This clonotype has ten or more counts. The rearrangement uses TRBV27 and TRBJ1-6, with D possibly TRBD1 on 5 matching bases. Germline CDR1 and CDR2: MNHEY and SMNVEV (reference sequence). V gave up 2 bases and J gave up 11 bases, with 19 bases separating them. The CDR3 covers 16 residues. CDR3 in amino acids: CASSLGPGPQGPPLHF. CDR3 nucleotides: TGTGCCAGCAGTTTAGGGCCTGGACCCCAGGGACCACCCCTCCACTTT.

A few counts support this clonotype. This rearrangement joins TRBV9 to TRBJ2-7; 11 positions agree with TRBD2. The length of the CDR3 is 14 residues. The V gene end was trimmed by 4 bases and the J gene end by 5 bases; junction bases not matched to a gene: 5. The germline gives CDR1 SGDLS, CDR2 YYNGEE. The CDR3 is CASSYSGRGDEQYF. The DNA for the CDR3 is TGTGCCAGCAGCTATAGCGGGAGGGGCGACGAGCAGTACTTC.